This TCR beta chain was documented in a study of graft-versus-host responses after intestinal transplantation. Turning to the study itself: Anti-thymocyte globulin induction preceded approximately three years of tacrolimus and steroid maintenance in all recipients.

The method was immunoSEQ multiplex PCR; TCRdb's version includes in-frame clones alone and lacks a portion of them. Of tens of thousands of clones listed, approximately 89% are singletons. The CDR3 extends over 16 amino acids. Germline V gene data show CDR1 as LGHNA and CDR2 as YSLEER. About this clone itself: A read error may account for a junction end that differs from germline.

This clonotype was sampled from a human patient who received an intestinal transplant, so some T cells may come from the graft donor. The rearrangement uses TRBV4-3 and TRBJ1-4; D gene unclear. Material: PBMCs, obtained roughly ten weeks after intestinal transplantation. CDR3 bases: TGCGCCAGCAGCCAAGAGCACCCTGCAACTAATGAAAAACCGTTTTTT. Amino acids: CASSQEHPATNEKPFF.